This passage covers 19 T cell receptor beta chains from one sample sequenced in a study of T cell repertoires in cytomegalovirus infection. MiXCR was run by TCRdb on the reads, yielding one entry per CDR3 protein. The sample holds some 200,000 distinct CDR3 sequences, around two fifths seen once. These receptors' antigens are unknown. The specimen was CD8+ T cells from cultured PBMCs, collected from culture after CMV antigen stimulation. The receptors stem from a human donor in good health (CMV status not recorded). Some clones in this sample may be carry-over from other donors' samples.

Concerning this clonotype itself: A read error may be the cause here, since a much bigger clone is one base away. The chain has TRBV2 and TRBJ2-2, with D unresolved. Germline values: CDR1 SNHLY, CDR2 FYNNEI. The CDR3 spans 12 residues. V gave up 3 bases and J gave up 11 bases, with 10 bases separating them. DNA for the CDR3: TGTGCCAGCAGTGATCCCCTGACTGAGCTGTTTTTT. This translates into CASSDPLTELFF.

This clonotype was observed at least ten times. The V and J genes are TRBV7-8 and TRBJ2-2; 7 nucleotides line up with TRBD2. Germline CDR1 reads SGHVS; CDR2 reads FQNEAQ. V shed 10 bases and J 2 bases; nucleotides not matched to a gene: 7. The CDR3 consists of 14 residues. CDR3 bases: TGTGCCAACCGCGGGAGCCTTAACACCGGGGAGCTGTTTTTT. Protein sequence: CANRGSLNTGELFF.

The chain couples TRBV14 to TRBJ2-7, with 7 bases aligning to TRBD2. This CDR3 spans 15 amino acids. Germline V gene data show CDR1 as SGHDN and CDR2 as FVKESK. The junction had 9 bases not matched to a gene; V was cut back by 4 bases and J by 3 bases. For the CDR3, the DNA is TGTGCCAGCAGCCTGGACTCTAGCGGTGGCTACGAGCAGTACTTC. The encoded protein is CASSLDSSGGYEQYF.

The CDR3 nucleotides read TGTGCCAGCAGCTTTCGGTTTAGGAGGGGGCCGTCTGGGGCCAACGTCCTGACTTTC. Encoded protein: CASSFRFRRGPSGANVLTF. V and J are TRBV5-6 and TRBJ2-6; D possibly corresponds to TRBD1 (7 bases). V lost 2 bases and J 1 base, leaving 19 bases between the germline ends. CDR3 length: 19 amino acids. The germline gives CDR1 SGHDT, CDR2 YYEEEE.

This chain's CDR3 is CASSGVGTANNEQFF. The CDR3 DNA reads as TGTGCCAGCAGCGGGGTCGGGACAGCCAACAATGAGCAGTTCTTC. V is TRBV5-6 and J is TRBJ2-1, with TRBD1 matching 7 bases. The CDR3 covers 15 residues. The V and J ends lost 4 bases and 5 bases, in that order; junction bases with no gene match: 9. CDR1 and CDR2 (germline): SGHDT, YYEEEE.

The rearrangement uses TRBV7-8 and TRBJ2-7; the match to TRBD1 covers 8 bases. The CDR3 is made up of 13 amino acids. Germline V CDR1 and CDR2: SGHVS, FQNEAQ. Trimming cost V 5 bases and J 6 bases; bases outside gene matches: 6. Written as DNA, the CDR3 is TGTGCCAGCAGCATCCCAGGGGGCCTCGAGCAGTACTTC. Translating it yields CASSIPGGLEQYF.

V usage is TRBV7-9 and J usage is TRBJ2-7; TRBD2 is a possible D gene (6 bases). CDR1 and CDR2 (germline): SEHNR, FQNEAQ (reference sequence). The CDR3 sequence is 14 residues long. Deletions cut 5 bases from V and 3 bases from J, with 14 bases between. CDR3 region: CASSDHMRDYEQYF. CDR3 bases: TGTGCCAGCAGCGACCATATGCGGGACTACGAGCAGTACTTC. The complete variable domain, with remaining parts taken from reference TRBV7-9 and TRBJ2-7, reads DTGVSQNPRHKITKRGQNVTFRCDPISEHNRLYWYRQTLGQGPEFLTYFQNEAQLEKSRLLSDRFSAERPKGSFSTLEIQRTEQGDSAMYLCASSDHMRDYEQYFGPGTRLTVT.

The table lists this clonotype with a few counts. The chain joins TRBV7-2 to TRBJ2-1, with 11 nucleotides matching TRBD1. Germline values: CDR1 SGHTA, CDR2 FQGNSA. Trimming at V came to 3 bases and at J to 4 bases, leaving 5 bases not matched to a gene. The CDR3 length is 16 residues. CDR3 sequence reads: CASSFWGTGGYNEQFF. In DNA form, the CDR3 reads TGTGCCAGCAGCTTTTGGGGGACAGGGGGTTACAATGAGCAGTTCTTC.

Only a few counts were recorded for this clonotype. The chain combines TRBV6-6 with TRBJ1-5; D gene unclear. The CDR3 consists of 15 residues. V was shortened by 2 bases and J by 0 bases, with 8 bases between the two germline ends. Germline V gene data show CDR1 as MNHNY and CDR2 as SVGAGI (reference sequence). The CDR3 here is CASSYTHDSNQPQHF. CDR3 DNA sequence: TGTGCCAGCAGTTACACACACGATAGCAATCAGCCCCAGCATTTT.

The rearrangement links TRBV7-8 to TRBJ1-1; D remains ambiguous. The V end was cut by 1 base, the J end by 1 base, with 10 bases between. This CDR3 spans 15 amino acids. Germline-derived CDR1 and CDR2 are SGHVS and FQNEAQ. The CDR3 protein is CASSLVGPRNTEAFF. Here the CDR3 DNA reads TGTGCCAGCAGCTTAGTAGGACCCAGGAACACTGAAGCTTTCTTT.

This clonotype was found a few times. The rearrangement links TRBV7-3 to TRBJ1-2; D not certain. From germline, CDR1 is SGHTA and CDR2 FQGTGA. V was shortened by 8 bases and J by 4 bases, with 14 bases between the two germline ends. This CDR3 has 13 residues. Here the CDR3 reads CASEDTGSYGYTF. As DNA, the CDR3 is TGTGCCAGCGAAGATACTGGGAGCTATGGCTACACCTTC.

The chain joins TRBV5-6 to TRBJ1-1, with D maybe TRBD1 (6 bases). Germline CDR1 is SGHDT and CDR2 is YYEEEE. The CDR3 consists of 15 residues. The V end lost 3 bases, the J end lost 4 bases, and 16 bases lay between the germline ends. In DNA form, the CDR3 reads TGTGCCAGCAGCTCCTATAGGGGGTTGCCCACTGAAGCTTTCTTT. Translating gives CASSSYRGLPTEAFF.

In this sample, this clonotype turned up many times. This sequence joins TRBV12-3 or TRBV12-4 and TRBJ2-1, with a tentative D call TRBD2 (6 bases). The CDR3 sequence is 16 residues long. V was trimmed by 6 bases and J by 2 bases, leaving 17 bases between them. CDR3 DNA sequence: TGTGCCAGCAGGCCCCTGGAGGGTCCGGCCTACAATGAGCAGTTCTTC. It is translated as CASRPLEGPAYNEQFF.

This clonotype occurred a few times. The V and J genes are TRBV4-1 and TRBJ1-2; D uncertain. CDR3 size: 17 residues. Trimming removed 4 bases at V and 0 bases at J, with 18 bases between. Germline V gives CDR1 MGHRA, CDR2 YSYEKL. In DNA, the CDR3 is TGCGCCAGCAGCCTCTTAACGAACCGAGCTCCTAACTATGGCTACACCTTC. It encodes CASSLLTNRAPNYGYTF.

The rearrangement uses TRBV10-3 and TRBJ2-7, with 12 bases identical to TRBD2. The CDR3 is made up of 17 amino acids. V lost 3 bases to trimming and J lost 2 bases; unmatched junction nucleotides: 8. Looked up from germline, CDR1 is ENHRY and CDR2 is SYGVKD. The CDR3 loop is CAISDPGLAGMAYEQYF. CDR3 bases: TGTGCCATCAGTGATCCGGGACTAGCGGGTATGGCCTACGAGCAGTACTTC.

This chain joins TRBV7-6 and TRBJ2-7; 8 bases agree with TRBD1. V was pared by 4 bases and J by 2 bases, with 7 bases of the junction left unmatched. This CDR3 contains 15 residues. The germline CDR1 and CDR2 sequences are SGHVS and FNYEAQ. CDR3 sequence reads: CASSSWTGTTYEQYF. CDR3 coding DNA: TGTGCCAGCAGCTCCTGGACAGGGACAACCTACGAGCAGTACTTC.

The chain has TRBV12-5 and TRBJ2-2; unclear D gene. CDR1 is LGHNT, CDR2 FRNRAP, per germline. This CDR3 comprises 11 residues. V gave up 7 bases and J gave up 7 bases, with 7 bases separating them. CDR3 loop: CASAPVGELFF. The CDR3 nucleotides are TGTGCTAGTGCCCCAGTCGGGGAGCTGTTTTTT.

Ten or more counts support this clonotype. The chain combines TRBV7-6 with TRBJ2-7; D is possibly TRBD2 (6 bases). V lost 5 bases to trimming and J lost 2 bases, with 13 bases between them. Germline CDR1 SGHVS, CDR2 FNYEAQ. CDR3 size: 14 residues. CDR3 residues: CASSPGTGTYEQYF. The CDR3 DNA follows: TGTGCCAGCAGCCCCGGGACTGGGACCTACGAGCAGTACTTC.

The table lists this clonotype with a few counts. The gene calls are TRBV7-9 and TRBJ1-4, with 7 bases lining up with TRBD1. The length of the CDR3 is 15 residues. The V gene's germline CDR1 is SEHNR and CDR2 FQNEAQ (reference sequence). The V gene end was trimmed by 5 bases and the J gene end by 2 bases; junction bases not matched to a gene: 5. The CDR3 spells CASSRTGATNEKLFF. The CDR3 region has the DNA TGTGCCAGCAGCCGAACAGGGGCGACTAATGAAAAACTGTTTTTT.